These 18 T cell receptor beta chains came from one sample sequenced in a study of blood T cell repertoires in COVID-19. Sequenced by immunoSEQ multiplex PCR; TCRdb stores in-frame clones only, minus some. The sample carries roughly 400,000 clones, roughly 84% recorded once. Material for sequencing was PBMCs or T cells enriched from blood (not recorded which). Source of these receptors: a woman aged 18-30 years who had been exposed to COVID-19.

This chain connects TRBV7-2 to TRBJ2-3; 8 bases are shared with TRBD2. In germline, CDR1 is SGHTA, CDR2 FQGNSA. CDR3 length: 14 residues. Unmatched junction bases numbered 7, after V lost 6 bases and J lost 5 bases. CDR3 amino acids: CASRPGGLGDTQYF. CDR3 nucleotide sequence: TGTGCCAGCAGACCGGGGGGGCTGGGAGATACGCAGTATTTT.

This chain links TRBV7-2 with TRBJ2-7; D is possibly TRBD1 (6 bases). The CDR3 loop spans 15 amino acids. Trimming removed 4 bases at V and 5 bases at J, with 18 bases between. The germline V gene has CDR1 SGHTA and CDR2 FQGNSA. CDR3 in DNA: TGTGCCAGCAGCTGGCCCGGCAGGGGCTTGAACGAGCAGTACTTC. Amino acids: CASSWPGRGLNEQYF. Supplemented by reference TRBV7-2 and TRBJ2-7, the full variable domain reads GAGVSQSPSNKVTEKGKDVELRCDPISGHTALYWYRQSLGQGLEFLIYFQGNSAPDKSGLPSDRFSAERTGGSVSTLTIQRTQQEDSAVYLCASSWPGRGLNEQYFGPGTRLTVT.

The chain employs TRBV2 and TRBJ2-7, with a tentative D call TRBD2 (5 bases). Germline assignment: CDR1 SNHLY and CDR2 FYNNEI. V was shortened by 7 bases and J by 0 bases, with 19 bases between the two germline ends. The CDR3 loop spans 16 amino acids. This CDR3 reads CASIVGSFSSSYEQYF. The CDR3 nucleotides read TGTGCCAGCATCGTGGGGAGTTTCTCCAGCTCCTACGAGCAGTACTTC.

The table lists this clone with a count of one. V gene TRBV9 combines with J gene TRBJ2-3; a weak D match, TRBD2 (6 bases). The CDR3 loop spans 15 amino acids. Germline loops: CDR1 SGDLS, CDR2 YYNGEE. Trimming pared 1 base from V and 0 bases from J, leaving 9 bases between. CDR3 DNA: TGTGCCAGCAGCGTAACCAGCGGGAGCACAGATACGCAGTATTTT. Its translation is CASSVTSGSTDTQYF.

This chain connects TRBV19 to TRBJ2-1; 7 bases fit TRBD1. Germline CDR1 reads LNHDA; CDR2 reads SQIVND (reference sequence). The V and J ends lost 3 bases and 0 bases, in that order; junction bases with no gene match: 5. This CDR3 has 16 amino acids. The CDR3, as DNA: TGTGCCAGTAGTATTTCGGGGACAGTCTCCTACAATGAGCAGTTCTTC. Protein product: CASSISGTVSYNEQFF.

This clone was recorded at least ten times. The J gene is TRBJ2-5, the V gene TRBV5-1, with 11 bases identical to TRBD1. The CDR3 extends over 16 amino acids. Germline V gene data show CDR1 as SGHRS and CDR2 as YFSETQ. V gave up 4 bases and J gave up 0 bases; unmatched junction bases: 5. CDR3 amino acids: CASSPGTGGYQETQYF. CDR3 coding DNA: TGCGCCAGCAGCCCGGGGACAGGGGGTTACCAAGAGACCCAGTACTTC.

The V and J genes are TRBV19 and TRBJ1-2; D is perhaps TRBD1 (5 bases). With 6 bases removed from V and 4 bases from J, the gap between germline ends came to 12 bases. Germline V gives CDR1 LNHDA, CDR2 SQIVND (reference sequence). This CDR3 contains 13 residues. This CDR3 is CASRAGGPYGYTF. The CDR3 DNA sequence: TGTGCCAGTAGAGCCGGGGGTCCCTATGGCTACACCTTC.

The J gene is TRBJ1-4, the V gene TRBV6-5; weak D call: TRBD1 (5 bases). The CDR3 sequence is 14 residues long. V dropped 2 bases and J dropped 8 bases, with 12 bases sitting between them. Germline CDR1 is MNHEY and CDR2 is SVGAGI. CDR3 in amino acids: CASSYRQGREKLFF. The CDR3 coding sequence is TGTGCCAGCAGTTACCGGCAGGGTAGGGAAAAACTGTTTTTT.

V and J are TRBV5-1 and TRBJ2-7, with TRBD2 identical over 8 bases. J lost 3 bases, V lost 4 bases, and 9 bases had no gene match. The CDR3 contains 15 residues. Germline CDR1 is SGHRS and CDR2 is YFSETQ. CDR3 bases: TGCGCCAGCAGCCCAAAAGCGGGGGAATACTACGAGCAGTACTTC. Its protein product is CASSPKAGEYYEQYF.

This chain connects TRBV7-2 to TRBJ2-5; tentative D call: TRBD1 (5 bases). From germline, CDR1 is SGHTA and CDR2 FQGNSA. V was shortened by 4 bases and J by 1 base, with 13 bases between the two germline ends. The length of the CDR3 is 15 residues. In nucleotides, the CDR3 is TGTGCCAGCAGCTCTCCCTGGGGCAGCCAAGAGACCCAGTACTTC. The encoded protein is CASSSPWGSQETQYF.

This clone is a singleton in its sample. The chain couples TRBV24-1 to TRBJ2-7; D perhaps matches TRBD2 (6 bases). Germline CDR1 is KGHDR and CDR2 is SFDVKD. Trimming cost V 5 bases and J 0 bases, with 10 bases left between them. The CDR3 length is 14 residues. CDR3 protein: CATSASGGSYEQYF. The DNA of the CDR3 is TGTGCCACCAGTGCTTCCGGGGGCTCCTACGAGCAGTACTTC.

The CDR3 protein is CASRINREGAFF. In DNA form, the CDR3 reads TGTGCCAGCAGGATCAACAGGGAAGGAGCTTTCTTT. The rearrangement joins TRBV28 to TRBJ1-1; TRBD1 might be the D (6 bases). The length of the CDR3 is 12 residues. V lost 6 bases, J lost 10 bases, and 15 bases lay in between. Germline CDR1 is MDHEN and CDR2 is SYDVKM. The full variable domain, completed using reference TRBV28 and TRBJ1-1, is DVKVTQSSRYLVKRTGEKVFLECVQDMDHENMFWYRQDPGLGLRLIYFSYDVKMKEKGDIPEGYSVSREKKERFSLILESASTNQTSMYLCASRINREGAFFGQGTRLTVV.

The chain joins TRBV4-2 to TRBJ2-2; 10 bases are a match to TRBD2. The CDR3 length is 16 residues. CDR1 and CDR2 (germline): LGHNA, YNFKEQ. V was clipped by 5 bases and J by 4 bases; unmatched bases: 7. CDR3 nucleotide sequence: TGTGCCAGCAGCGCCCTAGCGGGGGCTATCACCGGGGAGCTGTTTTTT. Translating it yields CASSALAGAITGELFF.

The chain links TRBV15 to TRBJ2-2; weak D call: TRBD1 (6 bases). Between the trimmed V and J ends, which lost 0 bases and 5 bases, there was a span of 19 bases. Germline CDR1 LNHNV, CDR2 YYDKDF (reference sequence). The CDR3 has 18 residues. The CDR3 is CATSRDGDIPIGTGELFF. The CDR3 coding sequence is TGTGCCACCAGCAGAGATGGGGACATTCCAATCGGGACCGGGGAGCTGTTTTTT.

CDR3 protein: CSVEQGGSYGYTF. The CDR3 region has the DNA TGCAGCGTTGAGCAGGGCGGGAGCTATGGCTACACCTTC. The chain combines TRBV29-1 with TRBJ1-2; D possibly corresponds to TRBD1 (5 bases). Germline values: CDR1 SQVTM, CDR2 ANQGSEA. V was trimmed by 3 bases and J by 4 bases, leaving 12 bases between them. The CDR3 has 13 residues.

This chain joins TRBV7-9 and TRBJ1-5, with D tentatively TRBD1 (6 bases). Trimming removed 4 bases at V and 0 bases at J, with 10 bases between. This CDR3 spans 15 amino acids. CDR1 and CDR2 from the germline V gene are SEHNR and FQNEAQ (reference sequence). CDR3 DNA: TGTGCCAGCAGCTCCGGACAGAGTAGCAATCAGCCCCAGCATTTT. Amino acids: CASSSGQSSNQPQHF.

V usage is TRBV4-1 and J usage is TRBJ1-4; no firm D call. V was pared by 0 bases and J by 0 bases, with 11 bases between. This CDR3 has 17 amino acids. The germline gives CDR1 MGHRA, CDR2 YSYEKL. The chain's CDR3 is CASSQDLSGSTNEKLFF. The CDR3 DNA follows: TGCGCCAGCAGCCAAGATCTGAGCGGGTCAACTAATGAAAAACTGTTTTTT.

In this sample, this clone turned up a few times. The chain couples TRBV28 to TRBJ1-5; 7 bases align to TRBD1. CDR1 MDHEN and CDR2 SYDVKM come from the germline V gene. V shed 5 bases, J shed 2 bases, and the junction held 0 bases outside the gene matches. This CDR3 region has 13 residues. CDR3 in DNA: TGTGCCAGCAGTGGACAGGGCAATCAGCCCCAGCATTTT. Translating it yields CASSGQGNQPQHF.